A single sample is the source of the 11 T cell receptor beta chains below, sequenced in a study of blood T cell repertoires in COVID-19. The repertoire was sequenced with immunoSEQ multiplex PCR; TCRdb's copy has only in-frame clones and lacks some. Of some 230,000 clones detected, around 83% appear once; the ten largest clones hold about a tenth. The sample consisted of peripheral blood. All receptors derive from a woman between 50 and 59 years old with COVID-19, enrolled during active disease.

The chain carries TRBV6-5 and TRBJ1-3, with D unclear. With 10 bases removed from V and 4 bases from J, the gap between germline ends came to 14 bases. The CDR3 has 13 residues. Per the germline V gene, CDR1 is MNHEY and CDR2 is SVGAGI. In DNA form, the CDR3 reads TGTGCCACCTTGACGGGTTACGGAAACACCATATATTTT. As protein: CATLTGYGNTIYF.

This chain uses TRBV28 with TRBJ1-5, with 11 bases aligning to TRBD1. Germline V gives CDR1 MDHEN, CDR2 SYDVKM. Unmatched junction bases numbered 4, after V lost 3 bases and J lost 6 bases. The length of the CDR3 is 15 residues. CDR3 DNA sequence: TGTGCCAGCAGTTTTCGGGGGACAGGGGGTCAGCCCCAGCATTTT. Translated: CASSFRGTGGQPQHF. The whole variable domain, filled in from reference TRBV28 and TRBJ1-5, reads DVKVTQSSRYLVKRTGEKVFLECVQDMDHENMFWYRQDPGLGLRLIYFSYDVKMKEKGDIPEGYSVSREKKERFSLILESASTNQTSMYLCASSFRGTGGQPQHFGDGTRLSIL.

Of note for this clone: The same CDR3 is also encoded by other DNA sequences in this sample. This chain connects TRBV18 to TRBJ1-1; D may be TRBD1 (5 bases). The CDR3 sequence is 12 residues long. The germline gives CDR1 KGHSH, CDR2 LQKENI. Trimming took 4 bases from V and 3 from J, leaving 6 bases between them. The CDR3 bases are TGTGCCAGCTCACAAGGGGACACTGAAGCTTTCTTT. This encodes CASSQGDTEAFF. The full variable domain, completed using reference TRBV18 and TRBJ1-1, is NAGVMQNPRHLVRRRGQEARLRCSPMKGHSHVYWYRQLPEEGLKFMVYLQKENIIDESGMPKERFSAEFPKEGPSILRIQQVVRGDSAAYFCASSQGDTEAFFGQGTRLTVV.

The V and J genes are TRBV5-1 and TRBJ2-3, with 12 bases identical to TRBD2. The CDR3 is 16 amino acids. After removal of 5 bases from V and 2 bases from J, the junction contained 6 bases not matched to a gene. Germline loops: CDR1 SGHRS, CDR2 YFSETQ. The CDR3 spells CASRKLAGGFTDTQYF. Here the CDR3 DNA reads TGCGCCAGCAGGAAACTAGCGGGGGGATTCACAGATACGCAGTATTTT.

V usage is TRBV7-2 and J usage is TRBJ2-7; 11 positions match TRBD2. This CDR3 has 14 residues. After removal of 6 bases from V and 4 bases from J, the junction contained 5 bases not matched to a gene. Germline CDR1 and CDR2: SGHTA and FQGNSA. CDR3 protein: CASSPTSGGYEQYF. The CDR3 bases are TGTGCCAGCAGTCCCACTAGCGGGGGATACGAGCAGTACTTC.

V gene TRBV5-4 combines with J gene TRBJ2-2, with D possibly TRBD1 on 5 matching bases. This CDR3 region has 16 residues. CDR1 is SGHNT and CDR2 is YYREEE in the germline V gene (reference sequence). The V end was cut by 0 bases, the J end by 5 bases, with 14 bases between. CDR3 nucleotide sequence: TGTGCCAGCAGCTTGGCAGGGTTTGGTTCAACCGGGGAGCTGTTTTTT. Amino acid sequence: CASSLAGFGSTGELFF.

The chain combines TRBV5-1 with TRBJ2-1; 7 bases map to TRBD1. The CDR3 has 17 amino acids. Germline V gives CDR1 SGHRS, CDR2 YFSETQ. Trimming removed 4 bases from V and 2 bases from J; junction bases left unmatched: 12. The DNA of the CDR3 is TGCGCCAGCAGCCCGGGACGACAGGGAAGGACCTACAATGAGCAGTTCTTC. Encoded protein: CASSPGRQGRTYNEQFF.

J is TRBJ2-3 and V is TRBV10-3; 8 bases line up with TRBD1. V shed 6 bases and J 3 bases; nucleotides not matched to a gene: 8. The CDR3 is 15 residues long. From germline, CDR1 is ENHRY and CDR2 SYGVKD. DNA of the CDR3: TGTGCCATCAGCCTACAGGGGGTGGGGACAGATACGCAGTATTTT. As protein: CAISLQGVGTDTQYF.

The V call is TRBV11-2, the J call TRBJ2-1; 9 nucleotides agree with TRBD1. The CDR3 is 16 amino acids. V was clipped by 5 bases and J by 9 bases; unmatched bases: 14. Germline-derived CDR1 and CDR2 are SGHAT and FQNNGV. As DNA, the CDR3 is TGTGCCAGCAGCCCGAGCCCCGGGACAGGGTTTTCTGAGCAGTTCTTC. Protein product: CASSPSPGTGFSEQFF.

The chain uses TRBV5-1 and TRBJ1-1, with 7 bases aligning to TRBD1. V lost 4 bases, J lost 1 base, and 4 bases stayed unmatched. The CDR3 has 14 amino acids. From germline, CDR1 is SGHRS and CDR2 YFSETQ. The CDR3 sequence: CASSIGTANTEAFF. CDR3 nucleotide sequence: TGCGCCAGCAGCATTGGGACAGCGAACACTGAAGCTTTCTTT.

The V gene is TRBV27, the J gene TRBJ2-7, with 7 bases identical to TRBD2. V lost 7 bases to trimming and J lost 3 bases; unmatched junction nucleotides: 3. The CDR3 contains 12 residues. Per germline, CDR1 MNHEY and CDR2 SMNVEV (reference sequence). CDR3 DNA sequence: TGTGCCAGCATGGGAGGGCTCTACGAGCAGTACTTC. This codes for CASMGGLYEQYF.